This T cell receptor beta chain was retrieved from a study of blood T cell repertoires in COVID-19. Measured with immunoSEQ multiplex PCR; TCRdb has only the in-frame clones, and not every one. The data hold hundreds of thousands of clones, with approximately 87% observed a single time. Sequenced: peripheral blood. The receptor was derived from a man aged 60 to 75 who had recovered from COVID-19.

The CDR3 loop reads CASSNRDKYTGELFF. The CDR3 DNA follows: TGTGCCAGCAGCAACCGGGACAAATACACCGGGGAGCTGTTTTTT. This chain links TRBV7-7 with TRBJ2-2; TRBD1 is a possible D gene (6 bases). With 5 bases removed from V and 3 bases from J, the gap between germline ends came to 13 bases. Germline V gives CDR1 SSHAT, CDR2 FNYEAQ (reference sequence). The CDR3 totals 15 residues.